What follows describes a single T cell receptor beta chain. The data originate from a study of OX40 agonist ivuxolimab in advanced cancers. The repertoire was sequenced with immunoSEQ multiplex PCR; TCRdb's copy has only in-frame clones and lacks some. The sample lists almost 90,000 clones; about nine tenths were seen once. Germline-derived CDR1 and CDR2 are SGHVS and FQNEAQ. This CDR3 region has 18 residues. Germline trimming cut 1 base from V and 2 bases from J; bases unmatched to any gene: 6. The chain combines TRBV7-8 with TRBJ1-5; 12 bases are shared with TRBD1. The input for sequencing was CD4+ or CD8+ T cells sorted from blood, taken in a trial of the OX40 agonist ivuxolimab. This TCR derives from an adult with an advanced solid tumor such as melanoma, head and neck, liver or kidney cancer. CDR3 in DNA: TGTGCCAGCAGCTTAGGTGGGACAGGGGGCTGGCGCAATCAGCCCCAGCATTTT. The encoded protein is CASSLGGTGGWRNQPQHF. The full variable domain, with the rest looked up from reference TRBV7-8 and TRBJ1-5, is GAGVSQSPRYKVAKRGQDVALRCDPISGHVSLFWYQQALGQGPEFLTYFQNEAQLDKSGLPSDRFFAERPEGSVSTLKIQRTQQEDSAVYLCASSLGGTGGWRNQPQHFGDGTRLSIL.